Listed below are T cell receptor beta chains from one sample, sequenced in a study of blood T cell repertoires in COVID-19. The method was immunoSEQ multiplex PCR; TCRdb's version includes in-frame clones alone and lacks a portion of them. The table lists approximately 24,000 clones, roughly 92% of them singletons, with about 4% in the top ten. Material: peripheral blood. The receptors derive from a woman in her fifties or sixties with active COVID-19. CDR3s include the opening cysteine and the closing phenylalanine or tryptophan. A D gene is named only where the DNA matches it firmly. Not every row has a clone size; where given, it reads once, few, many or a size class.

cdr3_length j_call v_call clone_size d_call cdr3_nt cdr3_aa
14 TRBJ1-2 TRBV28 - - TGTGCCAGCAGGCCAAACCGGGACTCGGGCGGCTACACCTTC CASRPNRDSGGYTF
13 TRBJ2-1 TRBV6-1 - TRBD2 TGTGCCAGCAGTGAAGGACAGCGGGGTTGGCAGTTCTTC CASSEGQRGWQFF
14 TRBJ1-2 TRBV18 - - TGTGCCAGCTCACCTGATATCGGTACCTATGGCTACACCTTC CASSPDIGTYGYTF
16 TRBJ2-5 TRBV28 - TRBD2 TGTGCCAGCAGTTTACGGCTAGCGGGGGTCCAAGAGACCCAGTACTTC CASSLRLAGVQETQYF
17 TRBJ1-1 TRBV6-1 - - TGTGCCAGCAGTGAATACTTTTCGAGGCAGCTGAACACTGAAGCTTTCTTT CASSEYFSRQLNTEAFF
14 TRBJ2-1 TRBV6-5 - - TGTGCCAGCATATCCGGGGGATCCTACAATGAGCAGTTCTTC CASISGGSYNEQFF
18 TRBJ2-3 TRBV18 - TRBD1 TGTGCCAGCTCACCACCGAGGACAGGGGATACACGAACAGATACGCAGTATTTT CASSPPRTGDTRTDTQYF
16 TRBJ1-1 TRBV21-1 - - TGTGCCAGCAGCAAAGCTTCGCAGGGAGGGTACACTGAAGCTTTCTTT CASSKASQGGYTEAFF
15 TRBJ1-5 TRBV3-1/TRBV3-2 - - TGTGCCAGCAGCTACGGGGGGGGCGGTAATCAGCCCCAGCATTTT CASSYGGGGNQPQHF
16 TRBJ1-1 TRBV29-1 - TRBD1 TGCAGCGTTACTTTGGGCATTCCCGACAGGGCCACTGAAGCTTTCTTT CSVTLGIPDRATEAFF
15 TRBJ2-5 TRBV15 - - TGTGCCACCAGCCCAGGGTGGGCAGGGGCAAAGACCCAGTACTTC CATSPGWAGAKTQYF
16 TRBJ2-7 TRBV7-3 - TRBD2 TGTGCCAGCAGCCGGGCGGGGGGACCCCACCCCTACGAGCAGTACTTC CASSRAGGPHPYEQYF
15 TRBJ2-3 TRBV2 - TRBD2 TGTGCCAGCAGTGGGACTAGCGGGAGCACAGATACGCAGTATTTT CASSGTSGSTDTQYF
13 TRBJ1-1 TRBV12-3/TRBV12-4 - - TGTGCCAGCAGTTTCGGGGGGAACACTGAAGCTTTCTTT CASSFGGNTEAFF
15 TRBJ2-3 TRBV5-1 - - TGCGCCAGCAGCATTTCAGGGGACCCCACAGATACGCAGTATTTT CASSISGDPTDTQYF
13 TRBJ1-1 TRBV20-1 - - TGCAGTGCTAGTAGACAGAAGAACACTGAAGCTTTCTTT CSASRQKNTEAFF
15 TRBJ1-1 TRBV9 - - TGTGCCAGCAGCGCGGTGGGCAGGGGCAACACTGAAGCTTTCTTT CASSAVGRGNTEAFF
15 TRBJ1-2 TRBV18 once - TGTGCCAGCTCACCGGGGGGAACTCTCGGCTATGGCTACACCTTC CASSPGGTLGYGYTF
13 TRBJ2-1 TRBV27 - - TGTGCCAGCCCACTTAGACGGGACAATGAGCAGTTCTTC CASPLRRDNEQFF
18 TRBJ1-2 TRBV6-2/TRBV6-3 - TRBD1 TGTGCCAGCAGTCGGGGGACGGGACAGGGTAAACCCTCCTATGGCTACACCTTC CASSRGTGQGKPSYGYTF
17 TRBJ2-6 TRBV19 - TRBD2 TGTGCCAGTTGTAGACTAGCGGGGTCATCTGGGGCCAACGTCCTGACTTTC CASCRLAGSSGANVLTF
11 TRBJ2-5 TRBV2 - - TGTGCCAGCAGTACTAAGGAGACCCAGTACTTC CASSTKETQYF
13 TRBJ1-3 TRBV6-5 once - TGTGCCAGCAGCCCGAGGCGGGGAAACACCATATATTTT CASSPRRGNTIYF
14 TRBJ1-5 TRBV2 - - TGTGCCAGCTTACAGGGTGAGGGCAATCAGCCCCAGCATTTT CASLQGEGNQPQHF
13 TRBJ2-3 TRBV7-2 - - TGTGCCAGCAGCTTTTACAGGGATGATACGCAGTATTTT CASSFYRDDTQYF
15 TRBJ2-3 TRBV28 - - TGTGCCAGCAGTTTGGGCGGAGGAGGCACAGATACGCAGTATTTT CASSLGGGGTDTQYF
16 TRBJ1-1 TRBV19 - TRBD1 TGTGCCAGTAGTATAACCTCGGGACAGGGGGTCGCTGAAGCTTTCTTT CASSITSGQGVAEAFF
13 TRBJ1-1 TRBV10-3 - - TGTGCCATCAGCCTACAGGGAGACACTGAAGCTTTCTTT CAISLQGDTEAFF
12 TRBJ1-6 TRBV27 once - TGTGCCAGCAGTTTCTCTAATTCACCCCTCCACTTT CASSFSNSPLHF
15 TRBJ2-2 TRBV28 - TRBD2 TGTGCCCGCTGTGGGGGGGGGAGTAGCACCGGGGAGCTGTTTTTT CARCGGGSSTGELFF
15 TRBJ1-1 TRBV5-4 once - TGTGCCAGCAGTATTCACGGGGGTTTGAACACTGAAGCTTTCTTT CASSIHGGLNTEAFF